What follows describes a single T cell receptor beta chain. Other nucleotide sequences in the sample specify the same CDR3. Clones were read by immunoSEQ multiplex PCR, and TCRdb kept only the in-frame ones, dropping some. The table has 120,000 or so clones, approximately 90% seen once. The data belong to a study of control samples from healthy donors and cancer patients. CDR1 is SGDLS and CDR2 is YYNGEE in the germline V gene. The CDR3 loop spans 13 amino acids. V dropped 3 bases and J dropped 5 bases, with 12 bases sitting between them. The sequencing input was blood. The V gene is TRBV9, the J gene TRBJ2-7, with D perhaps assigned TRBD1 or TRBD2 (5 bases each). The sequence came from a man younger than 35 in good health. The CDR3 nucleotides are TGTGCCAGCAGCGGTACGGGGCCCGACGAGCAGTACTTC. It encodes CASSGTGPDEQYF.